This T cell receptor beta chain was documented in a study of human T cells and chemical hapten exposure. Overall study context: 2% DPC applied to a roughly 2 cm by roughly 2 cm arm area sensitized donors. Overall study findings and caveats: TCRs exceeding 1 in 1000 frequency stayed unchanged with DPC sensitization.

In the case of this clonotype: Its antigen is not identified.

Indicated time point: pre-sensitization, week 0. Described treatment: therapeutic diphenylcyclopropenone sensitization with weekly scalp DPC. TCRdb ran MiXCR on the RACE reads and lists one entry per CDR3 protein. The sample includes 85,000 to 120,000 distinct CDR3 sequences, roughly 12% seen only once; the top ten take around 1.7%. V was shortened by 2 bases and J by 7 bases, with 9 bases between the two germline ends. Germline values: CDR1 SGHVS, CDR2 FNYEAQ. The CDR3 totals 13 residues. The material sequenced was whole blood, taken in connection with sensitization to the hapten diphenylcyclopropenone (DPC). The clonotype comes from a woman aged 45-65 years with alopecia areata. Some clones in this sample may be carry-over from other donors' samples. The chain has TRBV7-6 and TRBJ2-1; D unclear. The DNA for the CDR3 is TGTGCCAGCAGCTTATCGGACGGTAATGAGCAGTTCTTC. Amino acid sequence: CASSLSDGNEQFF.